Listed below are T cell receptor beta chains from one sample, sequenced in a study of blood T cell repertoires in COVID-19. TCRdb keeps only in-frame clones here, not all; method: immunoSEQ multiplex PCR. The data contain about 230,000 clones, approximately 81% of them singletons. The sample was peripheral blood. These receptors came from a middle-aged man with acute or convalescent COVID-19. Both conserved end residues are part of each CDR3. The D gene is left open where the match is weak. Clone sizes are given selectively: once, few, many, or a class where the clone is expanded.

>TRBV10-1|TRBJ1-3|NA|few
CASSDGGIGNTIYF
TGCGCCAGCAGCGACGGAGGGATCGGAAACACCATATATTTT
>TRBV5-1|TRBJ1-4|TRBD1|NA
CASRGETGDEKLFF
TGCGCCAGCAGAGGAGAAACAGGGGACGAAAAACTGTTTTTT
>TRBV5-1|TRBJ2-2|TRBD1|NA
CASSPGQGAGVWTGELFF
TGCGCCAGCAGCCCTGGACAGGGGGCTGGTGTATGGACCGGGGAGCTGTTTTTT
>TRBV19|TRBJ2-2|NA|NA
CASSSPGTGELFF
TGTGCCAGTAGTTCTCCCGGGACCGGGGAGCTGTTTTTT
>TRBV12-3/TRBV12-4|TRBJ1-1|NA|NA
CASSLGQNTEAFF
TGTGCCAGCAGTTTGGGACAGAACACTGAAGCTTTCTTT
>TRBV30|TRBJ2-7|TRBD1|NA
CAWGQGVDEQYF
TGTGCCTGGGGACAGGGGGTCGACGAGCAGTACTTC
>TRBV2|TRBJ1-5|TRBD1|NA
CASRRDSISSGQPQHF
TGTGCCAGCAGAAGGGACAGCATCTCTTCGGGTCAGCCCCAGCATTTT
>TRBV7-3|TRBJ2-1|TRBD1|NA
CASSFTTGGADRQFF
TGTGCCAGCAGCTTTACGACAGGGGGCGCGGACAGGCAGTTCTTC
>TRBV7-9|TRBJ1-2|NA|NA
CASSHLTRTGTSNYGYTF
TGTGCCAGCAGCCATTTGACCCGAACCGGGACAAGCAACTATGGCTACACCTTC
>TRBV10-3|TRBJ2-2|TRBD1|NA
CAISESRRTGAGELFF
TGTGCCATCAGTGAGTCTCGCCGGACAGGGGCCGGGGAGCTGTTTTTT
>TRBV30|TRBJ1-1|TRBD1|NA
CAWKGGLMNTEAFF
TGTGCCTGGAAAGGGGGCCTCATGAACACTGAAGCTTTCTTT
>TRBV2|TRBJ1-6|TRBD1|NA
CASSVGGQGISPLHF
TGTGCCAGCAGTGTCGGGGGACAGGGGATTTCACCCCTCCACTTT
>TRBV6-1|TRBJ1-1|NA|NA
CASSEGRPGTEAFF
TGTGCCAGCAGTGAAGGGCGGCCCGGCACTGAAGCTTTCTTT
>TRBV2|TRBJ2-3|TRBD2|NA
CASSTSGGGTDTQYF
TGTGCCAGCAGTACTAGCGGGGGGGGCACAGATACGCAGTATTTT
>TRBV23-1|TRBJ1-2|NA|NA
CASSQSSRALGGYTF
TGCGCCAGCAGTCAATCGTCCAGGGCCTTGGGTGGCTACACCTTC
>TRBV6-5|TRBJ2-7|TRBD1|NA
CASSYRSAGGEQYF
TGTGCCAGCAGTTACAGGAGCGCAGGGGGCGAGCAGTACTTC
>TRBV28|TRBJ2-6|NA|NA
CASSLGLSGANVLTF
TGTGCCAGCAGTTTGGGCCTTTCTGGGGCCAACGTCCTGACTTTC
>TRBV30|TRBJ1-6|TRBD1|NA
CAWGTGGNNSPLHF
TGTGCCTGGGGGACAGGGGGAAATAATTCACCCCTCCACTTT
>TRBV18|TRBJ2-7|TRBD1|NA
CASSPGQGAEGQYF
TGTGCCAGCTCACCAGGACAGGGGGCGGAGGGGCAGTACTTC
>TRBV3-1/TRBV3-2|TRBJ1-2|TRBD1|NA
CASSQDKRQGHGYTF
TGTGCCAGCAGCCAAGATAAGAGACAGGGACATGGCTACACCTTC